These 20 T cell receptor beta chains were sequenced from one sample in a study of T cells after yellow fever vaccination. Via MiXCR, TCRdb re-called the 5' RACE reads, giving one row per CDR3 protein. The top ten hold 2.5% to 3% of the sample, which has fewer than 150,000 distinct CDR3 sequences, 5.5% to 8% seen once. The sample consisted of CD4+ T cells sorted from PBMCs, taken around 45 days after the first yellow fever vaccination. These receptors all come from a man aged 18 to 30 who received the YFV17D yellow fever vaccine.

This clonotype was seen at least ten times. The V gene is TRBV11-2, the J gene TRBJ2-1, with TRBD2 matching 8 bases. V was pared by 4 bases and J by 2 bases, with 4 bases of the junction left unmatched. Germline V gene sequence: CDR1 SGHAT, CDR2 FQNNGV. The CDR3 contains 15 residues. The CDR3 is CASSSLAGTYNEQFF. The CDR3 nucleotides read TGTGCCAGCAGCTCCTTAGCGGGGACCTACAATGAGCAGTTCTTC.

This clonotype was observed many times. CDR3 in DNA: TGTGCCACCAGCAGATGGGGACAGCAAGAGACCCAGTACTTC. Translating it yields CATSRWGQQETQYF. The chain uses TRBV15 and TRBJ2-5; 7 nucleotides line up with TRBD1. Germline CDR1 LNHNV, CDR2 YYDKDF (reference sequence). This CDR3 contains 14 residues. V was clipped by 2 bases and J by 2 bases; unmatched bases: 2.

The table lists this clonotype with a few counts. Here the CDR3 DNA reads TGCAGTGCGAATGAATTGACGGGGGGCTTCACAGATACGCAGTATTTT. It codes for CSANELTGGFTDTQYF. The V call is TRBV20-1, the J call TRBJ2-3, with a possible D match to TRBD2 (7 bases). V gave up 6 bases and J gave up 2 bases, with 21 bases separating them. The CDR3 is 16 amino acids. Germline CDR1 is DFQATT and CDR2 is SNEGSKA (reference sequence).

Many counts were recorded for this clonotype. The chain is built from TRBV7-2 and TRBJ1-5; D is unclear. The CDR3 has 13 amino acids. V was cut by 1 base and J by 7 bases, with 8 bases left in between. Germline V CDR1 and CDR2: SGHTA, FQGNSA. Here the CDR3 DNA reads TGTGCCAGCAGCTTAGATTTCAGCCAGCCCCAGCATTTT. Translating gives CASSLDFSQPQHF.

The chain links TRBV19 to TRBJ2-7; 7 positions agree with TRBD2. The CDR3 consists of 15 residues. Germline V gives CDR1 LNHDA, CDR2 SQIVND (reference sequence). V gave up 3 bases and J gave up 4 bases; unmatched junction bases: 9. The CDR3 loop reads CASSIEAGRVYEQYF. The CDR3 nucleotides read TGTGCCAGTAGTATCGAAGCAGGGAGGGTATACGAGCAGTACTTC. The full variable domain, with the rest looked up from reference TRBV19 and TRBJ2-7, is DGGITQSPKYLFRKEGQNVTLSCEQNLNHDAMYWYRQDPGQGLRLIYYSQIVNDFQKGDIAEGYSVSREKKESFPLTVTSAQKNPTAFYLCASSIEAGRVYEQYFGPGTRLTVT.

This clonotype was counted at least ten times. CDR3 amino acids: CASSSRTSGGIDTQYF. DNA for the CDR3: TGCGCCAGCAGCTCCCGGACTAGCGGGGGTATAGATACGCAGTATTTT. The chain employs TRBV5-1 and TRBJ2-3; 13 bases are a match to TRBD2. Trimming took 3 bases from V and 5 from J; bases not matched to a gene: 6. This CDR3 has 16 residues. From germline, CDR1 is SGHRS and CDR2 YFSETQ.

This clonotype has ten or more counts. The chain has TRBV7-8 and TRBJ1-5, with 7 nucleotides matching TRBD1. The CDR3 has 14 residues. CDR1 is SGHVS, CDR2 FQNEAQ, per germline. The trim removed 5 bases at V and 4 bases at J, leaving 5 bases unmatched. CDR3 nucleotides: TGTGCCAGCAGCGTAGGGACAGTTAATCAGCCCCAGCATTTT. Translation: CASSVGTVNQPQHF.

This rearrangement joins TRBV5-1 to TRBJ2-1; D is tentatively TRBD1 or TRBD2 (5 bases each). From germline, CDR1 is SGHRS and CDR2 YFSETQ. Trimming shortened V by 4 bases and J by 10 bases, and 24 bases separated the two germline ends. The CDR3 covers 16 residues. CDR3 DNA sequence: TGCGCCAGCAGCCTGGAGTCTGGGGGTCGGCCTATCGAGCAGTTCTTC. This encodes CASSLESGGRPIEQFF.

Only a few counts were recorded for this clonotype. The V call is TRBV20-1, the J call TRBJ1-3, with TRBD1 matching over 7 bases. The CDR3 is made up of 14 amino acids. Trimming took 6 bases from V and 3 from J; bases not matched to a gene: 8. Germline V gene lookup returns CDR1 DFQATT and CDR2 SNEGSKA (reference sequence). The CDR3 is CSARRGRVGNTIYF. CDR3 in DNA: TGCAGTGCGAGAAGGGGGCGAGTTGGAAACACCATATATTTT.

The chain couples TRBV18 to TRBJ1-1, with D uncertain. The V and J ends lost 5 bases and 0 bases respectively, with 7 bases between them. Germline CDR1 KGHSH, CDR2 LQKENI. This CDR3 is built from 13 residues. CDR3 DNA sequence: TGTGCCAGCTCAAACGACTTGAACACTGAAGCTTTCTTT. This gives the protein CASSNDLNTEAFF.

The sample holds many counts of this clonotype. V is TRBV27 and J is TRBJ2-7; D not resolved. The length of the CDR3 is 12 residues. CDR1 MNHEY and CDR2 SMNVEV come from the germline V gene (reference sequence). Between the trimmed V and J ends, which lost 1 base and 3 bases, there was a span of 4 bases. As DNA, the CDR3 is TGTGCCAGCAGTTTATGCGGCTACGAGCAGTACGTC. It translates to CASSLCGYEQYV.

Many counts were recorded for this clonotype. The rearrangement links TRBV11-2 to TRBJ2-2; TRBD2 agrees at 13 bases. CDR1 is SGHAT and CDR2 is FQNNGV in the germline V gene. The CDR3 totals 16 residues. V was pared by 6 bases and J by 6 bases, with 7 bases of the junction left unmatched. The CDR3 here is CASRPPGTSGAGELFF. The CDR3 coding sequence is TGTGCCAGCAGACCCCCGGGGACTAGCGGGGCCGGGGAGCTGTTTTTT.

This clonotype was observed at least ten times. This sequence joins TRBV5-1 and TRBJ1-1; no clear D. Germline V gene data show CDR1 as SGHRS and CDR2 as YFSETQ. The CDR3 has 14 residues. V was clipped by 0 bases and J by 7 bases, with 13 bases between them. CDR3: CASSLGPGSSEAFF. The CDR3 bases are TGCGCCAGCAGCTTGGGTCCGGGATCGAGTGAAGCTTTCTTT.

This clonotype came up a few times. The rearrangement links TRBV20-1 to TRBJ1-5; D is possibly TRBD1 (6 bases). With 3 bases removed from V and 6 bases from J, the gap between germline ends came to 9 bases. The CDR3 covers 12 residues. Germline CDR1 is DFQATT and CDR2 is SNEGSKA (reference sequence). The CDR3: CSASQGSQPQHF. In DNA, the CDR3 is TGCAGTGCTAGTCAGGGGAGTCAGCCCCAGCATTTT.

This clonotype was counted many times. The chain employs TRBV5-1 and TRBJ2-1, with 8 bases that match TRBD1. This CDR3 has 15 residues. Germline loops: CDR1 SGHRS, CDR2 YFSETQ. Trimming took 4 bases from V and 8 from J; bases not matched to a gene: 11. The DNA for the CDR3 is TGCGCCAGCAGCCGGACAGGGTGGATGGAGGATGAGCAGTTCTTC. Protein sequence: CASSRTGWMEDEQFF.

The CDR3 DNA sequence: TGTGCCAGCAGTTACCCTCGAGGAGCTGAAGCTTTCTTT. Translation gives CASSYPRGAEAFF. The rearrangement uses TRBV6-6 and TRBJ1-1; D is unresolved. CDR3 size: 13 residues. V was trimmed by 2 bases and J by 6 bases, leaving 10 bases between them. CDR1 is MNHNY and CDR2 is SVGAGI in the germline V gene (reference sequence).

There are many counts of this clonotype. The chain uses TRBV12-3 or TRBV12-4 and TRBJ2-6; 7 bases line up with TRBD1. V was pared by 6 bases and J by 2 bases, with 4 bases of the junction left unmatched. The CDR3 totals 15 residues. DNA of the CDR3: TGTGCCAGCAGGCAAGGGACAGCTGGGGCCAACGTCCTGACTTTC. Translation: CASRQGTAGANVLTF.

A few counts support this clonotype. CDR3 protein: CSARRDRVFTDTQYF. For the CDR3, the DNA is TGCAGTGCTAGACGAGACCGGGTCTTCACAGATACGCAGTATTTT. V is TRBV20-1 and J is TRBJ2-3; no clear D. Germline V gives CDR1 DFQATT, CDR2 SNEGSKA (reference sequence). V lost 2 bases and J 2 bases, leaving 14 bases between the germline ends. The CDR3 runs to 15 residues.

This clonotype was counted ten times or more. The rearrangement links TRBV5-1 to TRBJ2-1, with D possibly TRBD2 on 5 matching bases. V lost 4 bases and J 3 bases, leaving 17 bases between the germline ends. Germline V gene lookup returns CDR1 SGHRS and CDR2 YFSETQ. The CDR3 has 16 residues. CDR3 sequence: CASSLLPDLNYNEQFF. The CDR3 DNA reads TGCGCCAGCAGCCTGCTCCCGGACTTAAACTACAATGAGCAGTTCTTC.

This clonotype was recorded at least ten times. V usage is TRBV24-1 and J usage is TRBJ2-3, with 7 bases identical to TRBD1. The V and J ends lost 7 bases and 2 bases, in that order; junction bases with no gene match: 8. Looked up from germline, CDR1 is KGHDR and CDR2 is SFDVKD. The CDR3 length is 15 residues. The CDR3 DNA reads TGTGCCACCAGAGAAACAGGGGACAACACAGATACGCAGTATTTT. Protein product: CATRETGDNTDTQYF.